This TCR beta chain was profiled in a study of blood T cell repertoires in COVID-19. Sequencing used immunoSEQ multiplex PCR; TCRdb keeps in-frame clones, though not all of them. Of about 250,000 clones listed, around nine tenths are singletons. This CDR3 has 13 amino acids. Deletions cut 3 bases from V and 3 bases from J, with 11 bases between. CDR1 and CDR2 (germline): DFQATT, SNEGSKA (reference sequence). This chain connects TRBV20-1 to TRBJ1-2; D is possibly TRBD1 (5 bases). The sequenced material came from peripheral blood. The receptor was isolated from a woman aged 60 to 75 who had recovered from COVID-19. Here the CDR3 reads CSASVRADYGYTF. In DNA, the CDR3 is TGCAGTGCTAGTGTCAGGGCGGACTATGGCTACACCTTC.